The sample holds many counts of the clone carrying this T cell receptor (beta chain). The authors produced cDNA by 5'RACE using 10-nucleotide random UMIs. TCRdb fed the 5' RACE reads into MiXCR, producing one record per CDR3 protein. The data hold approximately 48,000 distinct CDR3 sequences, with approximately 3% observed a single time. This entry comes from a study of neurological immune-mediated disorders. Overall study context: Disease course was recorded as relapsing-remitting for about 31 and secondary progressive for about 8.5% of the 34 multiple sclerosis patients.

The germline V gene has CDR1 MNHEY and CDR2 SMNVEV (reference sequence). The V and J ends lost 1 base and 7 bases, in that order; junction bases with no gene match: 8. This CDR3 is 16 amino acids long. Sequencing was done on a sample of PBMCs. This chain links TRBV27 with TRBJ2-2; 8 nucleotides align to TRBD2. This clonotype was obtained from a woman between 50 and 59 years old with multiple sclerosis. CDR3 coding DNA: TGTGCCAGCAGTTTATGGGGCGGGGGGCCTGGCGGGGAGCTGTTTTTT. It translates to CASSLWGGGPGGELFF.